The clone carrying this T cell receptor (beta chain) has only a few counts. Profiling relied on immunoSEQ multiplex PCR, and the TCRdb table lists in-frame clones only, not all of them. Of about 46,000 clones in the sample, around 32% are singletons; the top ten hold approximately 2.6%. This CDR3 contains 14 residues. Trimming cost V 4 bases and J 3 bases; bases outside gene matches: 5. Germline V gives CDR1 LGHNA, CDR2 YSLEER. This sample was included in a study of tumour-infiltrating T cells in Burkitt lymphoma. Study overall: The Burkitt lymphoma cohort spanned all epidemiological subtypes. Repertoire clonality predicted overall and progression-free survival.

Sequenced sample: tumor tissue. The chain employs TRBV4-3 and TRBJ2-7, with 8 bases fitting TRBD2. This sequence was found in a human donor with Burkitt lymphoma. This chain's CDR3 is CASSPAGGVYEQYF. The CDR3 region has the DNA TGCGCCAGCAGCCCCGCGGGGGGAGTCTACGAGCAGTACTTC.